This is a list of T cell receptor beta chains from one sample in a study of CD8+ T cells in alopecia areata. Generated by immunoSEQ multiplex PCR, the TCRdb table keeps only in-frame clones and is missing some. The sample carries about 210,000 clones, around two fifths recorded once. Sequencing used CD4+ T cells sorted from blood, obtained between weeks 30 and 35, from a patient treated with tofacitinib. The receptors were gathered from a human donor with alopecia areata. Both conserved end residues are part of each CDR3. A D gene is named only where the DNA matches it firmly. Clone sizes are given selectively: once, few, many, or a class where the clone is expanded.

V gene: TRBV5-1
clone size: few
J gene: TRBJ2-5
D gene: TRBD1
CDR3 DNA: TGCGCCAGCAGCTTGGCCGACAGGGGCGAGACCCAGTACTTC
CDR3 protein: CASSLADRGETQYF

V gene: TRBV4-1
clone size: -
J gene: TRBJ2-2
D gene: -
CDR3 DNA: TGCGCCAGCAGCCTCGGACCAGGCGCGGGCACCGGGGAGCTGTTTTTT
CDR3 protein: CASSLGPGAGTGELFF

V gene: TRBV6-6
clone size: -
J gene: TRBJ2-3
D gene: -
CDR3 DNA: TGTGCCAGCAGTTACAGGGGGAGCACAGATACGCAGTATTTT
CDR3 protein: CASSYRGSTDTQYF

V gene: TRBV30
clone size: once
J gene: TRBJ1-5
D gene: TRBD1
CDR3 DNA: TGTGCCTGGGCGGGACAGCAACATCAGCCCCAGCATTTT
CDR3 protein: CAWAGQQHQPQHF

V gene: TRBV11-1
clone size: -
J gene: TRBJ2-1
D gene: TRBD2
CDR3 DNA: TGTGCCAGCAGTGTTTCGGGACTAGCGGGCTACAATGAGCAGTTCTTC
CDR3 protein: CASSVSGLAGYNEQFF

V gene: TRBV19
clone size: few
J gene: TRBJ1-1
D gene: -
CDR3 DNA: TGTGCCAGTAGCAGGAATTTGGACACTGAAGCTTTCTTT
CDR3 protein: CASSRNLDTEAFF

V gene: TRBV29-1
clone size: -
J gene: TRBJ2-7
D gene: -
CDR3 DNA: TGCAGCGTAGCAGGACAGAGAACAAACTCCTACGAGCAGTACTTC
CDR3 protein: CSVAGQRTNSYEQYF

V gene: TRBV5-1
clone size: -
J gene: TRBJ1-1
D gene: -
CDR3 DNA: TGCGCCAGCAGCAGGGGGGATTCGAACACTGAAGCTTTCTTT
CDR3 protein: CASSRGDSNTEAFF

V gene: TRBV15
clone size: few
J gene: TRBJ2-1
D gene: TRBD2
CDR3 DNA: TGTGCCACCAGCCATAGCGGGAGTGTCGGCAATGAGCAGTTCTTC
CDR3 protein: CATSHSGSVGNEQFF

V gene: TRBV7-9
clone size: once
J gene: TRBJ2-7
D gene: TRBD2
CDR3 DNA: TGTGCCAGCAGTTACCTAGCGGGGGGAAACTCCTACGAGCAGTACTTC
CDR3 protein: CASSYLAGGNSYEQYF

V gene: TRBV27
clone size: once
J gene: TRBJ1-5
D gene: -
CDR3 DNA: TGTGCCAGCAGGGGGAGGGGCGGCAATCAGCCCCAGCATTTT
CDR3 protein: CASRGRGGNQPQHF

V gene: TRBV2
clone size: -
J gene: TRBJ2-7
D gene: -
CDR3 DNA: TGTGCCAGCAGGGGGCCCCCCCCTCTCTCCTACGAGCAGTACTTC
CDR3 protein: CASRGPPPLSYEQYF

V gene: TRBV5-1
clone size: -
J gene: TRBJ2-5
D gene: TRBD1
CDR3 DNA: TGCGCCAGCAGCTTGAGGCTCAGGGGGCGCGTAAAAGAGACCCAGTACTTC
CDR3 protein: CASSLRLRGRVKETQYF

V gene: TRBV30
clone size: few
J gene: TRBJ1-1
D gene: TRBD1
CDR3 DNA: TGTGCCTGGAGTCGACAGGGGAGACCTATTGAAGCTTTCTTT
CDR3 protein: CAWSRQGRPIEAFF

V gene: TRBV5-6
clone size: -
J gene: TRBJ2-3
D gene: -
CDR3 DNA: TGTGCCAGCAGCTCGACAGCTACAGATACGCAGTATTTT
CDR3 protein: CASSSTATDTQYF

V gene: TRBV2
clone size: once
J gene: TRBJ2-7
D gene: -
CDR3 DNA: TGTGCCAGCAGTGAAAGTTCCTACGAGCAGTACTTC
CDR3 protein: CASSESSYEQYF

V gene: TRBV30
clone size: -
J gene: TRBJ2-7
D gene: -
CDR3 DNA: TGTGCCTGGAGTGTAGGAGGTTCTGATGAGCAGTACTTC
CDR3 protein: CAWSVGGSDEQYF

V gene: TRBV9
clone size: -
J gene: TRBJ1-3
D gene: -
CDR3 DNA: TGTGCCAGCAGCGGACACGGGGCGTCCGGAAACACCATATATTTT
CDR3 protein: CASSGHGASGNTIYF

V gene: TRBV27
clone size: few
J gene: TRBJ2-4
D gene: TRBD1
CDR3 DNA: TGTGCCAGCAGTTCCCTCGGGACAGGGTCGGACATTCAGTACTTC
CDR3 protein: CASSSLGTGSDIQYF

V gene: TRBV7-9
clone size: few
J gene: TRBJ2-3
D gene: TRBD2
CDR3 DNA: TGTGCCAGCAGCCGAGGACTAGCGGGTGCAGATACGCAGTATTTT
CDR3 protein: CASSRGLAGADTQYF

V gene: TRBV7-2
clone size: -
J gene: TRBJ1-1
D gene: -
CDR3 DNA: TGTGCCAGCAGCTTAGAACACACTGAAGCTTTCTTT
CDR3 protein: CASSLEHTEAFF

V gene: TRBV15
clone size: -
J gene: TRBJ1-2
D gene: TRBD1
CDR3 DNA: TGTGCCACCAGCAGAGACATACAGGGGGCTGCTGGCACCTTC
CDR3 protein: CATSRDIQGAAGTF

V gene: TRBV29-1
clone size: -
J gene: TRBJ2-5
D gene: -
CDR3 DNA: TGCAGCGTGGAGAGGAGTCAGAAAGAGACCCAGTACTTC
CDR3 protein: CSVERSQKETQYF

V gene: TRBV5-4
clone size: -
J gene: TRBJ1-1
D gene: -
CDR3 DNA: TGTGCCAGCAGCTTGGACCCCGGGACACAGACTGAAGCTTTCTTT
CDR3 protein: CASSLDPGTQTEAFF

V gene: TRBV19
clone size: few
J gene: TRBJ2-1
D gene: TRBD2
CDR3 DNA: TGTGCCAGTAGTATGGCTAGCGGGAGGGCCGGTAATGAGCAGTTCTTC
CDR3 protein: CASSMASGRAGNEQFF

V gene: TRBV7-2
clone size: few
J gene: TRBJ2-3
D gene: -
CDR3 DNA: TGTGCCAGCAGCCGAAGGGATACGCAGTATTTT
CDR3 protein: CASSRRDTQYF

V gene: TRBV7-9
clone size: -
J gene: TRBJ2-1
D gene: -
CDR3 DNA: TGTGCCAGCAGCTTATCAATGGCTATTTCTTCGGATGAGCAGTTCTTC
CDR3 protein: CASSLSMAISSDEQFF

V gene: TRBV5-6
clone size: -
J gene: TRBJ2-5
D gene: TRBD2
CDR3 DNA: TGTGCCAGCAGCTTAGGCGGGAGGGCCCGAGAGACCCAGTACTTC
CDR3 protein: CASSLGGRARETQYF

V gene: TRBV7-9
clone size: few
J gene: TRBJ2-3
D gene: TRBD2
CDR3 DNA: TGTGCCAGCAGACCCGGGACTAGCGTCGATACGCAGTATTTT
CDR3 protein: CASRPGTSVDTQYF